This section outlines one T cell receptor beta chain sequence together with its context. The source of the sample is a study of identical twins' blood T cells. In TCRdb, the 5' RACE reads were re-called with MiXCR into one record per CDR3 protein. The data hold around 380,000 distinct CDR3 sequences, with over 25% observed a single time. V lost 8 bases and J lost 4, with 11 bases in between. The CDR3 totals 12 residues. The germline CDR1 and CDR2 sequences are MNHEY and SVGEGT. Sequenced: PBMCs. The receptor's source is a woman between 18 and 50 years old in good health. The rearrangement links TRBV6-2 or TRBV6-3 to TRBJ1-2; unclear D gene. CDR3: CASWADTYGYTF. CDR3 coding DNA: TGTGCCAGCTGGGCGGATACCTATGGCTACACCTTC.